Sequencing of this T cell receptor beta chain was carried out in a study of early T cells in non-severe SARS-CoV-2 infection. Germline lookup yields CDR1 SGHAT and CDR2 FQNNGV. Trimming removed 6 bases from V and 3 bases from J, with 6 bases in between. The CDR3 contains 11 residues. This clonotype was seen many times. The TCR library protocol attached unique molecular identifiers to the individual cDNA molecules. TCRdb analysed the 5' RACE reads with MiXCR anew, one entry per CDR3 protein. The sample includes about 60,000 distinct CDR3 sequences, approximately 10% of them seen just once. The sequenced material came from whole blood. The source is an adult who was a healthcare worker with PCR-confirmed SARS-CoV-2 infection or an uninfected control (not recorded which). J is TRBJ2-7 and V is TRBV11-2; D is undetermined. CDR3 region: CASRGNYEQYV. In DNA form, the CDR3 reads TGTGCCAGCAGGGGAAACTACGAGCAGTACGTC.